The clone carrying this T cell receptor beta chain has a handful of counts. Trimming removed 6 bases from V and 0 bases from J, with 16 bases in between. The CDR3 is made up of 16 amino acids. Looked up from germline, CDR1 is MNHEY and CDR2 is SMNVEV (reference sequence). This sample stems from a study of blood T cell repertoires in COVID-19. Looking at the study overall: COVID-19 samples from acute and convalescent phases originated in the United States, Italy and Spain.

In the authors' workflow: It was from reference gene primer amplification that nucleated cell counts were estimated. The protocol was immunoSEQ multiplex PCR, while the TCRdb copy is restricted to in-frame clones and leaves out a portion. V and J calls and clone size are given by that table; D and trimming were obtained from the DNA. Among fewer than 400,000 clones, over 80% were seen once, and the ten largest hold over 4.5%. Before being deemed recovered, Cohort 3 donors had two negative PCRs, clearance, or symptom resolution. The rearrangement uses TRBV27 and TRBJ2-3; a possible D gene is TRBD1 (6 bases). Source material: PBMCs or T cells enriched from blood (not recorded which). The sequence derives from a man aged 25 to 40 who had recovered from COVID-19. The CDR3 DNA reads TGTGCCAGCAGACCGGAACATAGGGGGAGCACAGATACGCAGTATTTT. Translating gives CASRPEHRGSTDTQYF.